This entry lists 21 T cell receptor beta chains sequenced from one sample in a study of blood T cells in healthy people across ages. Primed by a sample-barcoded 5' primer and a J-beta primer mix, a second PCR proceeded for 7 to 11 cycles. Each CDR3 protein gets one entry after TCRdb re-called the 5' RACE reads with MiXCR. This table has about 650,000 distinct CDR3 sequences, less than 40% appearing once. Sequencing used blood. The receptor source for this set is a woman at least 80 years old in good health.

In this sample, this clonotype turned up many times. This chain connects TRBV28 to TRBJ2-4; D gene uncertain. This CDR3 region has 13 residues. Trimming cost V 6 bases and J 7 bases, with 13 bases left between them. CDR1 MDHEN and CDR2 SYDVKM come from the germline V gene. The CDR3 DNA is TGTGCCAGCAGCCAGCCTCTGCCGAACATTCAGTACTTC. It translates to CASSQPLPNIQYF.

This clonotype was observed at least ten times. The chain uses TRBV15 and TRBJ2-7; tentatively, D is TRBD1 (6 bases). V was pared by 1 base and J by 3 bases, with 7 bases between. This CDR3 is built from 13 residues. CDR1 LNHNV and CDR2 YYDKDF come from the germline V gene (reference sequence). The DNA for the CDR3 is TGTGCCACCAGCAGAGGGGACAACTACGAGCAGTACTTC. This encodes CATSRGDNYEQYF.

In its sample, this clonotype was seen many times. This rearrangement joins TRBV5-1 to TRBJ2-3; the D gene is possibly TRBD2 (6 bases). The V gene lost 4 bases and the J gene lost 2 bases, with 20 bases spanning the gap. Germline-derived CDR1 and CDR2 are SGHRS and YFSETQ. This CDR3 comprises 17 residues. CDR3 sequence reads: CASSPGLRRGDTDTQYF. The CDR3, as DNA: TGCGCCAGCAGCCCTGGACTAAGGCGGGGAGACACAGATACGCAGTATTTT.

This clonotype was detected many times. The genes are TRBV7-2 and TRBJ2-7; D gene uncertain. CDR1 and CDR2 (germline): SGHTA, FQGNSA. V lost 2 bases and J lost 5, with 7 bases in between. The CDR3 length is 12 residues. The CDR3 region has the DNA TGTGCCAGCAGCTTACCGGCCCACGAGCAGTACTTC. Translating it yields CASSLPAHEQYF.

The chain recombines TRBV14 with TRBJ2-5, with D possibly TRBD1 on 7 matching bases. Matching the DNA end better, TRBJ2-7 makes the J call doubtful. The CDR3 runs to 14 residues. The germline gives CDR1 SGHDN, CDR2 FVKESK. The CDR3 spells CASSQVQGGGEQYF. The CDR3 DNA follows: TGTGCCAGCAGCCAAGTTCAGGGGGGCGGCGAGCAGTACTTC.

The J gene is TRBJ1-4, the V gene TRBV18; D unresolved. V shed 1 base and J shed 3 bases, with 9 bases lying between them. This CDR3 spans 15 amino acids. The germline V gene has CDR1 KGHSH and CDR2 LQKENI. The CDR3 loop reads CASSPRARPNEKLFF. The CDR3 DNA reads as TGTGCCAGCTCACCACGGGCCAGGCCTAATGAAAAACTGTTTTTT.

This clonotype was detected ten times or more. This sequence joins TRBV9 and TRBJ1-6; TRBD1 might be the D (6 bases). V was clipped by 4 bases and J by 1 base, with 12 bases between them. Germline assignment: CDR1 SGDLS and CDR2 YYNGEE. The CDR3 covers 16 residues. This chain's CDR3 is CASSTYRDSYNSPLHF. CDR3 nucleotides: TGTGCCAGCAGCACCTACAGGGATTCCTATAATTCACCCCTCCACTTT.

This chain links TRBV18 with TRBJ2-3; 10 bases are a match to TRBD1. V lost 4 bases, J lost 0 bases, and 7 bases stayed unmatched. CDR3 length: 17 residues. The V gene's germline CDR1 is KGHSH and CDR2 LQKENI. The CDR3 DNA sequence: TGTGCCAGCTCACGAAATCCGGGACAGGGGAGCACAGATACGCAGTATTTT. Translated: CASSRNPGQGSTDTQYF.

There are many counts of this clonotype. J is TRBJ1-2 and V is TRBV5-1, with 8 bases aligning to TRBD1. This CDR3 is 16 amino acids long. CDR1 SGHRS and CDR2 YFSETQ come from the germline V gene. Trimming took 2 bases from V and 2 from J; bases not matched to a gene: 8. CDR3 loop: CASSLFAGGVNYGYTF. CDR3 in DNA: TGCGCCAGCAGCTTATTCGCAGGGGGCGTAAACTATGGCTACACCTTC.

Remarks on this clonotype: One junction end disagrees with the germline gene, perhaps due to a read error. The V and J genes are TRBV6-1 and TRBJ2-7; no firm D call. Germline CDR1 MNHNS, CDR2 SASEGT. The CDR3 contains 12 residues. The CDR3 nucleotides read TGTGCCGGCAGTGAATCCCTCTACGAGCAGTACTTC. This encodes CAGSESLYEQYF.

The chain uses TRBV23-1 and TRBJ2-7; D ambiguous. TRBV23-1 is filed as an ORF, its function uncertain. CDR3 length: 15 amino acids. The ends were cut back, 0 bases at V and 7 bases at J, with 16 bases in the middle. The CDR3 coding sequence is TGCGCCAGCAGTCAATCACGACCGCCTCTAAGGGAGCAGTACTTC. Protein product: CASSQSRPPLREQYF.

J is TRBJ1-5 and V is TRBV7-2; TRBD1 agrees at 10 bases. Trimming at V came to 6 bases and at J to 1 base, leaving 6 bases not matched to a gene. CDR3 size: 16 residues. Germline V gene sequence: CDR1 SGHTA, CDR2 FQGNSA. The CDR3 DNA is TGTGCCAGCAGTATGACAGGGGGCTGGAGCAATCAGCCCCAGCATTTT. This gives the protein CASSMTGGWSNQPQHF.

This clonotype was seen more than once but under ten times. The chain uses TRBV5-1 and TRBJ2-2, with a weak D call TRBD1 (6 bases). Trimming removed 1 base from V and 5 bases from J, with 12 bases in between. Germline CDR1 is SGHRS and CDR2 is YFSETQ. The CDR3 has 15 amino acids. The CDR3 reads CASSLQGGETGELFF. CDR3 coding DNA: TGCGCCAGCAGCTTGCAAGGGGGTGAGACCGGGGAGCTGTTTTTT.

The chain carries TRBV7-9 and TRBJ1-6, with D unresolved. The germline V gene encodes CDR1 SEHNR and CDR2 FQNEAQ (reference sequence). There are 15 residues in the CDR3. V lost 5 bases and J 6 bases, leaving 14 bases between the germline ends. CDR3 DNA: TGTGCCAGCAGCCCAAAGGCTCGGTTTAATTCACCCCTCCACTTT. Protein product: CASSPKARFNSPLHF.

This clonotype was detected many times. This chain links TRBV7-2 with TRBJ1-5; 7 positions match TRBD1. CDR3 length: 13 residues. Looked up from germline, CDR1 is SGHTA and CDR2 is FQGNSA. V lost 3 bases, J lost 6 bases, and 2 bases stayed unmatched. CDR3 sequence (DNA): TGTGCCAGCAGCTTCACAGGGGTTCAGCCCCAGCATTTT. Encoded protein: CASSFTGVQPQHF.

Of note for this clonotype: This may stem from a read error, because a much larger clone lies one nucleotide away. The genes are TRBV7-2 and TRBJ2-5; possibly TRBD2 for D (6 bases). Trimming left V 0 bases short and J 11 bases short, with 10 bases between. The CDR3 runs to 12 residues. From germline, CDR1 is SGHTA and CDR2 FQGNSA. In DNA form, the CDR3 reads TGTGCCAGCAGCTTAGCAGGGACTGAGCAGTACTTC. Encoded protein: CASSLAGTEQYF.

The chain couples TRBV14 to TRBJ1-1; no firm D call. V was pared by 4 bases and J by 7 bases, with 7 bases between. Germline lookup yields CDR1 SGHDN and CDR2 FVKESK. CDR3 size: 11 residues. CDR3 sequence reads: CASSPRIEAFF. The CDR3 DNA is TGTGCCAGCAGCCCACGCATTGAAGCTTTCTTT.

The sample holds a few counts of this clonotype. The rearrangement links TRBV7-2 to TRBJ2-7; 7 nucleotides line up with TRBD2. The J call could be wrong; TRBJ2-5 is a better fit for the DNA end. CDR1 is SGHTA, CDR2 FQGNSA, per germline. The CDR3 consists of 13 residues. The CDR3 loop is CASSPTSSETQYF. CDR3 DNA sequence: TGTGCCAGCAGCCCGACTAGCTCGGAGACCCAGTACTTC.

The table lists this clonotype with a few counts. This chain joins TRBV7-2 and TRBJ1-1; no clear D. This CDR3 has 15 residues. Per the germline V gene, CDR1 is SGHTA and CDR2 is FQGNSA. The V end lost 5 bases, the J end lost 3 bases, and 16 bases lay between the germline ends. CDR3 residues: CASSPDPGEYTEAFF. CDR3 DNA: TGTGCCAGCAGCCCCGACCCCGGCGAGTACACTGAAGCTTTCTTT.

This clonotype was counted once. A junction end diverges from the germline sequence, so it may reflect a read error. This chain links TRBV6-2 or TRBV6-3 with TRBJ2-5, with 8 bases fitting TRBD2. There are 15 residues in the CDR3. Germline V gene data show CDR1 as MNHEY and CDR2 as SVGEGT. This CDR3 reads CASRPAGAPHNEQYF. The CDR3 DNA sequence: TGCGCCAGCAGGCCAGCGGGGGCCCCCCACAATGAGCAGTACTTC.

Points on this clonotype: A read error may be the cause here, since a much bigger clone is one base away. CDR3 sequence reads: CASNQVGGIYGYTF. DNA for the CDR3: TGCGCCAGCAACCAAGTCGGAGGGATCTATGGCTACACCTTC. The V and J genes are TRBV4-1 and TRBJ1-2; D remains ambiguous. The CDR3 spans 14 residues. Germline V gene sequence: CDR1 MGHRA, CDR2 YSYEKL.